The source of this T cell receptor beta chain is a study of regulatory T cells in long-lasting Graves disease (dated by TCRdb to the early 2020s). For context, the study as a whole: Antithyroid drugs had been taken for less than 3 months by newly diagnosed Graves' disease patients. This study used TCR sequencing and RNA sequencing of peripheral blood to compare persistent Graves' disease patients against newly diagnosed Graves' disease patients. The study was registered as a clinical trial and conducted in China. TCR sequencing covered some 13 persistent and some 20 newly diagnosed Graves' disease patients, some 33 samples in total. Results and caveats for the whole study, not just this receptor: Preferential use of TRBV28, TRBJ1-2 and TRBJ2-5 was observed in persistent disease, whereas TRBV20-1 and TRBJ2-1 were favored in newly diagnosed disease. The study examined only peripheral blood because the primary lesion, thyroid tissue, could not be accessed. Lower TCR Shannon entropy and fewer highly expanded clones were observed in persistent Graves' disease patients than in newly diagnosed patients, which suggested clonal expansion. The small sample size was acknowledged by the authors as a limitation that may reduce accuracy. Sequencing and analysis were limited to the TCR beta chain. Persistent patients shared more public clonotypes among themselves (around 2,500) than newly diagnosed patients did (approximately 870).

The sample's time point label is to be understood as: newly diagnosed GD, antithyroid drugs for less than 3 months. For both TCR sequencing and RNA sequencing, RNA was extracted from PBMCs using TRIzol. The diagnosis of Graves' disease followed American Thyroid Association guidelines. Patients for the study were recruited at an endocrinology department in Xi'an, China. From each patient, around 9 milliliters of peripheral blood was collected into an EDTA anticoagulant tube. Ficoll Paque Plus density gradient separation was used to isolate PBMCs, and no further T cell sorting was done. An Agilent 2100 Bioanalyzer and agarose gel were used to check RNA quality, and a NanoDrop 2000 was used to measure RNA concentration. From its cysteine to its phenylalanine, the CDR3 spans 16 amino acids. The entry retains the CDR3 DNA only, 48 bases that are in frame from base 1. V has 5 bases trimmed and J has 7 bases trimmed; junction bases matching no gene number 11. CDR1 is given as DFQATT and CDR2 as SNEGSKA, both from the germline V gene (reference sequence).

Libraries were made using multiplex PCR. Sequencing took place on an Illumina HiSeq 4000. TCR beta libraries were built with iRepertoire HTBI primers and Arm-PCR amplification of CDR3 regions. PCR products were gel purified before sequencing. The paper's data handling went like this. Gene usage analysis of CDR3 amino acid clonotypes used the approximately 62 TRBV and some 15 TRBJ segments found across samples. COPE and FqMerger were used to merge the filtered high-quality paired reads into contigs. BLAST was used to align contigs to IMGT TRBV, TRBD and TRBJ reference genes, and CDR3 was defined according to IMGT. Any clonotype with a frequency above 0.1% was classified as a highly expanded clone. Shannon entropy served as the measure of repertoire diversity, while the Gini coefficient captured V-J evenness. A clonotype was considered public if more than one individual shared it. TCRdb's own reprocessing of the public reads used fastp at Q25 and MiXCR and kept productive beta chains. Each entry is one CDR3 protein sequence, shown with its most common DNA and genes. These V and J calls originate from TCRdb's pipeline instead of the authors' own analysis. The sample profile shows approximately 270,000 distinct CDR3 sequences; about 17% of them were found once. 14% of the sample is held by the ten biggest clonotypes.

This clonotype showed up just a few times. The antigen it recognizes is unknown. It has no much larger one-base neighbor in the sample; base qualities were not kept. These data also featured in a second study, about T cells in Graves' hyperthyroidism and ophthalmopathy. Per the second study: Graves' hyperthyroidism was defined as stable when no progression to ophthalmopathy occurred over 18 months of follow-up. Hyperthyroidism patients were newly diagnosed, had a disease duration of under 2 months, and were aged 18 to 65 years. Patients with uncontrolled infections, other autoimmune diseases, pregnancy or lactation were excluded. Diagnoses were established on the basis of clinical symptoms, serum thyroxine and TRAb, thyroid ultrasound, and orbital computed tomography. A first-round RT-PCR of the TCR CDR3 used the HTBI primer set with the Qiagen OneStep RT-PCR kit. Most expanded thyroid clonotypes (frequency above 0.001) were also detected in blood, a finding suggesting that blood repertoires may reflect thyroid immune responses. A 13 V-J signature model separated ophthalmopathy from stable hyperthyroidism, with approximately 86% sensitivity and just under 84% specificity in cross-validation and 80%/75% in testing. During validation, the model predicted progression to ophthalmopathy a median of approximately 6 months ahead of onset, with 60% to 71% sensitivity and around 73% specificity. A discovery cohort of about 96 patients, about 44 with Graves' ophthalmopathy and 57 with stable Graves' hyperthyroidism, was used to find distinguishing TCR V-J signatures. Prospective prediction of ophthalmopathy was tested in an independent validation cohort consisting of fewer than 20 hyperthyroidism patients and more than 15 patients who later progressed to ophthalmopathy. The 100 discovery patients were randomly split 7:3 into training and test sets. Thyroid tissue and blood T-cell repertoires from about six Graves' hyperthyroidism patients were also compared in the study. After blood sampling, hyperthyroidism patients were treated with methimazole at a starting dose of 30 mg daily, and ophthalmopathy patients were treated with high-dose intravenous methylprednisolone. The libraries were constructed in a second round of multiplex PCR and then size-selected and purified. Paired-end sequencing of the libraries was performed with 100 bp reads on an Illumina HiSeq2000. SOAPnuke was used to process the raw data, removing reads that contained adapters or uncalled bases, had a mean Phred below 15, or lacked an exact match to the constant primer or identifier. High-quality paired reads were merged using COPE v1.2.5, and each unique nucleotide sequence was defined as a clonotype. MiTCR v1.1 was used to align the clonotypes against IMGT TRBV, TRBD and TRBJ reference segments. Analysis was restricted to V-J combinations with a frequency above 0.0001, which covered roughly 99% of repertoires. The TCS score was defined as the ratio of F50 (clonal expansion) to E x V (chaos), calculated using BLOSUM62-based TCRdist between CDR3 peptides within each V-J. Welch's t-statistics and random forest reduced around 520 V-J features to about 12, which were used in a naive Bayes classifier (R e1071). No statistical method was used to fix the sample size in advance, and group allocation was not hidden from the investigators. TCR Vbeta CDR3 sequencing of 120 to 150 peripheral blood samples (under 45 ophthalmopathy, 75 hyperthyroidism and approximately 17 progressor patients) is reported in the paper.

The sample here was peripheral blood mononuclear cells (PBMCs), taken at new diagnosis, from a patient treated with antithyroid drugs. The V and J segments used are TRBV20-1 and TRBJ2-2; 12 central bases correspond to TRBD2. The TCR was taken from a woman in her twenties or thirties with Graves disease. Donor details come from another sample of the same person, matched by shared clones. The nucleotides are TGCAGTGCTCCTGCACTAGCGGGGGGCCGGGTCGGGGAGCTGTTTTTT. Its amino acids are CSAPALAGGRVGELFF.